The sequence of this T cell receptor beta chain was determined in a study of control samples from healthy donors and cancer patients. The data were produced by immunoSEQ multiplex PCR, yet TCRdb's version contains in-frame clones alone and is incomplete. This repertoire shows some 130,000 clones, around 90% found once; its top ten account for 5.5%. CDR1 and CDR2 (germline): MNHNS, SASEGT. Trimming pared 0 bases from V and 0 bases from J, leaving 3 bases between. The CDR3 covers 15 residues. The source of this sequence is a young man in good health. The rearrangement uses TRBV6-1 and TRBJ2-6; D is ambiguous. The source material was blood. CDR3 DNA: TGTGCCAGCAGTGAAGCGCTCTCTGGGGCCAACGTCCTGACTTTC. It codes for CASSEALSGANVLTF.